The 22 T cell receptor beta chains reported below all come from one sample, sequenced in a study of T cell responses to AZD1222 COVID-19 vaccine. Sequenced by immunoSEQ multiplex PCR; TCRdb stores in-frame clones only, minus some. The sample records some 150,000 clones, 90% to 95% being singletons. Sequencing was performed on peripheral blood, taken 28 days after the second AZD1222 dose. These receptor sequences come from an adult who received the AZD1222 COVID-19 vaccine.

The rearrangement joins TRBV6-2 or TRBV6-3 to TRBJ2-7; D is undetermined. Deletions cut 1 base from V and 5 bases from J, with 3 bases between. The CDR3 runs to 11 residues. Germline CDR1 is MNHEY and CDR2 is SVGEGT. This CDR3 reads CASSYLNEQYF. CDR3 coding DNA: TGTGCCAGCAGTTACTTGAACGAGCAGTACTTC.

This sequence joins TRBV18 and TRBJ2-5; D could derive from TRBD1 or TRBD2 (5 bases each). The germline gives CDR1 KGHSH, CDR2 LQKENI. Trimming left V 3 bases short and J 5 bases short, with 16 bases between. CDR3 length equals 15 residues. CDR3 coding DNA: TGTGCCAGCTCACCCTCCCCGCAGGGCGGGGAGACCCAGTACTTC. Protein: CASSPSPQGGETQYF.

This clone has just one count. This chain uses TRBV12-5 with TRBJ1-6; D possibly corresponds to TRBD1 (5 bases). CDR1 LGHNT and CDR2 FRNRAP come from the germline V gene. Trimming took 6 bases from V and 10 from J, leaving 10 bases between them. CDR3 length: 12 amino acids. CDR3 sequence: CASGGDLSPLHF. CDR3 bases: TGTGCTAGTGGGGGGGACCTGTCACCCCTCCACTTT.

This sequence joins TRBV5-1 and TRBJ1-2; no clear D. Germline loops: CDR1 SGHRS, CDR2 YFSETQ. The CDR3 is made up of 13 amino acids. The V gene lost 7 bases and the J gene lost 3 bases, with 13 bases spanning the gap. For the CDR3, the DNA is TGCGCCAGCGGTGGCGGTCTCTACTATGGCTACACCTTC. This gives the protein CASGGGLYYGYTF. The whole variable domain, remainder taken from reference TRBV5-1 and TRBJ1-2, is KAGVTQTPRYLIKTRGQQVTLSCSPISGHRSVSWYQQTPGQGLQFLFEYFSETQRNKGNFPGRFSGRQFSNSRSEMNVSTLELGDSALYLCASGGGLYYGYTFGSGTRLTVV.

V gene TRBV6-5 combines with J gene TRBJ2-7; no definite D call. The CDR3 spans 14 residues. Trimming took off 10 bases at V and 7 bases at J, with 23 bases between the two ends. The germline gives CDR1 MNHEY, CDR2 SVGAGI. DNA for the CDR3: TGTGCCACCTCCGACCCACCACAGCGTGGGGAGCAGTACTTC. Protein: CATSDPPQRGEQYF.

The CDR3 spells CASSQTGDNQPQHF. For the CDR3, the DNA is TGCGCCAGCAGCCAGACAGGAGACAATCAGCCCCAGCATTTT. The chain combines TRBV5-1 with TRBJ1-5; perhaps TRBD1 as D (6 bases). Germline CDR1 is SGHRS and CDR2 is YFSETQ. This CDR3 has 14 residues. Trimming pared 4 bases from V and 3 bases from J, leaving 11 bases between. The complete variable domain, with remaining parts taken from reference TRBV5-1 and TRBJ1-5, reads KAGVTQTPRYLIKTRGQQVTLSCSPISGHRSVSWYQQTPGQGLQFLFEYFSETQRNKGNFPGRFSGRQFSNSRSEMNVSTLELGDSALYLCASSQTGDNQPQHFGDGTRLSIL.

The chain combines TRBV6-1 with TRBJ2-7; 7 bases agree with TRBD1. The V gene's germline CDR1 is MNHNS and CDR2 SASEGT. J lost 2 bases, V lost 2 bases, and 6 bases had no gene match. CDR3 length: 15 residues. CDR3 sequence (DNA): TGTGCCAGCAGTGAAAGACAGGGAATAACCTACGAGCAGTACTTC. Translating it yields CASSERQGITYEQYF.

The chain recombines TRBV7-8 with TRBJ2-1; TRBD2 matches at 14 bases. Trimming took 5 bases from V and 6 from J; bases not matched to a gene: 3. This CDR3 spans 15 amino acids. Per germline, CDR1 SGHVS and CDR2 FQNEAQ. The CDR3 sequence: CASSHGLAGGNEQFF. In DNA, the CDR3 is TGTGCCAGCAGCCATGGACTAGCGGGAGGCAATGAGCAGTTCTTC.

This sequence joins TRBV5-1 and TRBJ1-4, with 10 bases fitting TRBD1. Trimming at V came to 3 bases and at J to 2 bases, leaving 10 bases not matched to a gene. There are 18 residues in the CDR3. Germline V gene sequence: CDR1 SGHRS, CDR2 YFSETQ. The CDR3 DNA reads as TGCGCCAGCAGCTGGGAACCGGGACAGGGGTTGACTAATGAAAAACTGTTTTTT. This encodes CASSWEPGQGLTNEKLFF.

The CDR3 loop is CAWSGSSGLPNQPQHF. The CDR3, as DNA: TGTGCCTGGAGTGGATCTAGCGGTTTGCCTAATCAGCCCCAGCATTTT. The chain links TRBV30 to TRBJ1-5; no clear D gene. V lost 1 base and J lost 4, with 17 bases in between. This CDR3 spans 16 amino acids. The V gene's germline CDR1 is GTSNPN and CDR2 SVGIG (reference sequence).

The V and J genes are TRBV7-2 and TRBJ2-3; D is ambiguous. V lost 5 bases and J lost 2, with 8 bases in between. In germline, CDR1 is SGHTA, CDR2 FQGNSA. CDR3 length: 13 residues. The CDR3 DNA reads TGTGCCAGCAGCCACGACCACACAGATACGCAGTATTTT. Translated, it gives CASSHDHTDTQYF.

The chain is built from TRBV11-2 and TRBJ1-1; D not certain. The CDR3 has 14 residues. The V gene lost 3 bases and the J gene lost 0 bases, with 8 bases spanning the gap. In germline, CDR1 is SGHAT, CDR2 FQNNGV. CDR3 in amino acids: CASSLDVMNTEAFF. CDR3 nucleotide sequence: TGTGCCAGCAGCTTGGACGTAATGAACACTGAAGCTTTCTTT. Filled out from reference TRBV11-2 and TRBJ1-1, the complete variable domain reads EAGVAQSPRYKIIEKRQSVAFWCNPISGHATLYWYQQILGQGPKLLIQFQNNGVVDDSQLPKDRFSAERLKGVDSTLKIQPAKLEDSAVYLCASSLDVMNTEAFFGQGTRLTVV.

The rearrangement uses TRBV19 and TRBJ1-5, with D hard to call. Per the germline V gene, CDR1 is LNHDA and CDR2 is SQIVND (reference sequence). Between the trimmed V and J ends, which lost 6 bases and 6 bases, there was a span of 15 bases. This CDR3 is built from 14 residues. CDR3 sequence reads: CASRGAVSRQPQHF. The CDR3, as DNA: TGTGCCAGTAGGGGAGCGGTAAGTCGTCAGCCCCAGCATTTT.

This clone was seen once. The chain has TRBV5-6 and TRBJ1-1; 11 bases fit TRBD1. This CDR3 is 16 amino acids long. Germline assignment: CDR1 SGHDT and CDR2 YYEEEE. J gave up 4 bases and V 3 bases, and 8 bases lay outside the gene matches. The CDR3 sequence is CASSWRTGGGFTEAFF. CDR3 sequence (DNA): TGTGCCAGCAGCTGGCGGACAGGGGGCGGTTTCACTGAAGCTTTCTTT.

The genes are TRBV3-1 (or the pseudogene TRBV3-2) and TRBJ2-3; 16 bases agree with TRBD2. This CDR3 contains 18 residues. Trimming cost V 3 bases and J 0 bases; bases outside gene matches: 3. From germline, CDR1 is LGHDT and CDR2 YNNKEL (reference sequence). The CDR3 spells CASSQGTSGGVSTDTQYF. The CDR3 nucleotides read TGTGCCAGCAGCCAGGGGACTAGCGGGGGGGTTAGCACAGATACGCAGTATTTT.

The CDR3 DNA reads TGCGCCAGCAGCCAAAAACTAGCGGGAGTGCTTGTGAATGAGCAGTTCTTC. This encodes CASSQKLAGVLVNEQFF. V is TRBV4-1 and J is TRBJ2-1, with 11 nucleotides matching TRBD2. The CDR3 runs 17 residues. V was pared by 2 bases and J by 7 bases, with 10 bases of the junction left unmatched. Germline V CDR1 and CDR2: MGHRA, YSYEKL.

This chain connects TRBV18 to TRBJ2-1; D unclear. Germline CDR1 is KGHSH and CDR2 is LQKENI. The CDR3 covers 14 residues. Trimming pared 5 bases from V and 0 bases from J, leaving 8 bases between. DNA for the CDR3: TGTGCCAGCTCATCAGATTACTCCTACAATGAGCAGTTCTTC. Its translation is CASSSDYSYNEQFF. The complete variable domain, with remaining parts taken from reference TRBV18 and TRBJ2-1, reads NAGVMQNPRHLVRRRGQEARLRCSPMKGHSHVYWYRQLPEEGLKFMVYLQKENIIDESGMPKERFSAEFPKEGPSILRIQQVVRGDSAAYFCASSSDYSYNEQFFGPGTRLTVL.

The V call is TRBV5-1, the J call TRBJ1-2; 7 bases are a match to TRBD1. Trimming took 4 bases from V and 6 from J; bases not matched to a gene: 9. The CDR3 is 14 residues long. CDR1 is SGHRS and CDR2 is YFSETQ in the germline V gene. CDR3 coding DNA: TGCGCCAGCAGCGGAGACGACAGGGTTGATGGCTACACCTTC. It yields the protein CASSGDDRVDGYTF.

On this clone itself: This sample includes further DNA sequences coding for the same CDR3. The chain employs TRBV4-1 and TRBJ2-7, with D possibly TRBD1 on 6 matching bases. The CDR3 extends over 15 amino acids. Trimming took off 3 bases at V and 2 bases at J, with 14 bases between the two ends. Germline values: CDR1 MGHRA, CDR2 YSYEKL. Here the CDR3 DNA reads TGCGCCAGCAGCCAGGAGAGAGGGGGACCCTACGAGCAGTACTTC. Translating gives CASSQERGGPYEQYF.

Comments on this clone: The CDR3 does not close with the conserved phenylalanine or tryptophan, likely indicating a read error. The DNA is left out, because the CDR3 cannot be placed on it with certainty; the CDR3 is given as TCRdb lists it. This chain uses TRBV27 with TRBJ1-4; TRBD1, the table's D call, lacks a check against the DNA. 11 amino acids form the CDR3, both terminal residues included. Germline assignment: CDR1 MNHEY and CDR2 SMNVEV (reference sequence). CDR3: CASSFRGQGVV.

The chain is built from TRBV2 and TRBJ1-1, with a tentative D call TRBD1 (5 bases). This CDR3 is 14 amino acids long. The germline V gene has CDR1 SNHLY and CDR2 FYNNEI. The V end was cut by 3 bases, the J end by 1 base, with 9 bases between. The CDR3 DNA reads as TGTGCCAGCAGTGATTGGAGGGGGAACACTGAAGCTTTCTTT. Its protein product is CASSDWRGNTEAFF.

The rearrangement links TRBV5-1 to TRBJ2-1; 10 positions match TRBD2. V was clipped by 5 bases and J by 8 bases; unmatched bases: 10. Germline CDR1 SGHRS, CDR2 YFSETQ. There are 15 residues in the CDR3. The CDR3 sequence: CASRLLAGDFYEQFF. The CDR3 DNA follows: TGCGCCAGCAGATTGCTAGCGGGAGATTTTTATGAGCAGTTCTTC.